The 24 T cell receptor beta chains given below trace back to one sample, sequenced in a study of blood T cell repertoires in COVID-19. TCRdb's table, derived via immunoSEQ multiplex PCR, lists solely in-frame clones and lacks some. The table includes fewer than 250,000 clones, around 84% detected once. The sequencing input was peripheral blood. These receptors came from a man in his fifties with COVID-19, enrolled during active disease.

The CDR3 here is CASSLRGRQPQHF. The CDR3 DNA follows: TGTGCCAGCAGCCTTAGGGGGCGTCAGCCCCAGCATTTT. The J gene is TRBJ1-5, the V gene TRBV7-8; 7 bases agree with TRBD1. Germline V lookup: CDR1 SGHVS, CDR2 FQNEAQ. The J segment lost 6 bases and the V segment lost 5 bases, leaving 4 bases of the junction unmatched. This CDR3 is built from 13 residues. Drawing the rest from reference TRBV7-8 and TRBJ1-5, the complete variable domain is GAGVSQSPRYKVAKRGQDVALRCDPISGHVSLFWYQQALGQGPEFLTYFQNEAQLDKSGLPSDRFFAERPEGSVSTLKIQRTQQEDSAVYLCASSLRGRQPQHFGDGTRLSIL.

The V call is TRBV19, the J call TRBJ2-5, with D possibly matching TRBD1 (6 bases). This CDR3 comprises 14 residues. The germline CDR1 and CDR2 sequences are LNHDA and SQIVND (reference sequence). Trimming stripped 0 bases from V and 5 bases from J, with 10 bases between. DNA for the CDR3: TGTGCCAGTAGTATAGATGGGACAACGGAGACCCAGTACTTC. Translated, it gives CASSIDGTTETQYF.

The chain links TRBV5-1 to TRBJ1-6; D is unresolved. The CDR3 contains 15 residues. Between the trimmed V and J ends, which lost 0 bases and 5 bases, there was a span of 9 bases. From germline, CDR1 is SGHRS and CDR2 YFSETQ. CDR3 nucleotide sequence: TGCGCCAGCAGCTTGGTTAACAACGATAATTCACCCCTCCACTTT. Its translation: CASSLVNNDNSPLHF.

V and J are TRBV7-9 and TRBJ1-1; D might be TRBD1 (6 bases). CDR1 SEHNR and CDR2 FQNEAQ come from the germline V gene (reference sequence). The V end lost 5 bases, the J end lost 6 bases, and 16 bases lay between the germline ends. This CDR3 contains 14 residues. CDR3 sequence (DNA): TGTGCCAGCAGCCTCCGGACAGCTGCTTCTGAAGCTTTCTTT. Encoded protein: CASSLRTAASEAFF.

This clone was counted once. The chain links TRBV3-1 (or the pseudogene TRBV3-2) to TRBJ2-7, with 11 bases that match TRBD2. V lost 6 bases to trimming and J lost 0 bases; unmatched junction nucleotides: 4. The germline CDR1 and CDR2 sequences are LGHDT and YNNKEL (reference sequence). This CDR3 spans 15 amino acids. This CDR3 reads CASRRGTSGSYEQYF. The CDR3 nucleotides read TGTGCCAGCAGAAGGGGGACTAGCGGCTCCTACGAGCAGTACTTC.

V and J are TRBV5-1 and TRBJ2-3; 9 bases match TRBD2. This CDR3 has 16 residues. Germline loops: CDR1 SGHRS, CDR2 YFSETQ. V lost 4 bases and J lost 5; bases outside the gene matches: 11. Here the CDR3 reads CASSPEVAGAEDTQYF. The CDR3 DNA reads as TGCGCCAGCAGCCCCGAGGTAGCGGGAGCTGAAGATACGCAGTATTTT.

The rearrangement uses TRBV3-1 (or the pseudogene TRBV3-2) and TRBJ1-3, with 9 positions matching TRBD1. Germline CDR1 and CDR2: LGHDT and YNNKEL (reference sequence). The J segment lost 2 bases and the V segment lost 2 bases, leaving 7 bases of the junction unmatched. The CDR3 contains 17 residues. The CDR3 sequence is CASSQTTGGMTGNTIYF. CDR3 nucleotide sequence: TGTGCCAGCAGCCAAACGACAGGGGGTATGACTGGAAACACCATATATTTT.

The V gene is TRBV30, the J gene TRBJ2-5; TRBD1 matches 8 bases. Trimming at V came to 3 bases and at J to 9 bases, leaving 18 bases not matched to a gene. The germline V gene encodes CDR1 GTSNPN and CDR2 SVGIG (reference sequence). The CDR3 is 16 residues long. CDR3: CAWSRTGTGTPGAQYF. The DNA for the CDR3 is TGTGCCTGGAGCAGAACCGGGACAGGCACCCCAGGGGCCCAGTACTTC. The whole variable domain, remainder taken from reference TRBV30 and TRBJ2-5, is SQTIHQWPATLVQPVGSPLSLECTVEGTSNPNLYWYRQAAGRGLQLLFYSVGIGQISSEVPQNLSASRPQDRQFILSSKKLLLSDSGFYLCAWSRTGTGTPGAQYFGPGTRLLVL.

The chain links TRBV24-1 to TRBJ2-7; 7 nucleotides agree with TRBD1. The CDR3 is 13 amino acids. J lost 0 bases, V lost 12 bases, and 7 bases had no gene match. Germline values: CDR1 KGHDR, CDR2 SFDVKD. The chain's CDR3 is CAAIQGSSYEQYF. In DNA, the CDR3 is TGTGCCGCTATACAGGGGAGCTCCTACGAGCAGTACTTC.

The genes are TRBV30 and TRBJ1-5; TRBD1 matches 7 bases. The CDR3 consists of 14 residues. The junction had 3 bases not matched to a gene; V was cut back by 2 bases and J by 2 bases. Germline V CDR1 and CDR2: GTSNPN, SVGIG (reference sequence). The CDR3 DNA reads as TGTGCCTGGAGTCGGGACAGCGGCAATCAGCCCCAGCATTTT. This codes for CAWSRDSGNQPQHF.

The chain combines TRBV5-1 with TRBJ2-1; the match to TRBD1 covers 9 bases. Germline V lookup: CDR1 SGHRS, CDR2 YFSETQ. The CDR3 runs 15 residues. V lost 0 bases and J lost 7; bases outside the gene matches: 5. This chain's CDR3 is CASSLAGQGMNEQFF. The CDR3 DNA follows: TGCGCCAGCAGCTTGGCGGGACAGGGAATGAATGAGCAGTTCTTC.

The chain links TRBV9 to TRBJ2-5; perhaps TRBD2 as D (7 bases). The CDR3 runs 16 residues. With 4 bases removed from V and 5 bases from J, the gap between germline ends came to 21 bases. Germline V gene data show CDR1 as SGDLS and CDR2 as YYNGEE. Here the CDR3 reads CASSPGSRGGRETQYF. CDR3 DNA sequence: TGTGCCAGCAGCCCGGGCTCGAGGGGGGGCCGGGAGACCCAGTACTTC.

The chain carries TRBV6-5 and TRBJ1-4; TRBD1 matches at 7 bases. CDR1 is MNHEY, CDR2 SVGAGI, per germline. The CDR3 contains 14 residues. V lost 5 bases, J lost 3 bases, and 3 bases stayed unmatched. CDR3 sequence: CASSRGPANEKLFF. In DNA, the CDR3 is TGTGCCAGCAGTAGGGGGCCGGCTAATGAAAAACTGTTTTTT.

The chain uses TRBV15 and TRBJ2-1, with a weak D call TRBD1 (6 bases). The CDR3 consists of 13 residues. Germline CDR1 LNHNV, CDR2 YYDKDF (reference sequence). V lost 9 bases to trimming and J lost 2 bases, with 11 bases between them. The CDR3 reads CATRGITYNEQFF. CDR3 in DNA: TGTGCCACAAGGGGGATAACCTACAATGAGCAGTTCTTC.

This rearrangement joins TRBV28 to TRBJ1-2; D is undetermined. Per germline, CDR1 MDHEN and CDR2 SYDVKM. V lost 6 bases and J lost 1, with 12 bases in between. The CDR3 is made up of 14 amino acids. The CDR3 coding sequence is TGTGCCAGCAGGGATGGAGGGATTAACTATGGCTACACCTTC. Translation gives CASRDGGINYGYTF.

The chain joins TRBV5-1 to TRBJ2-2; possibly TRBD1 for D (5 bases). The CDR3 runs to 14 residues. Trimming pared 6 bases from V and 0 bases from J, leaving 9 bases between. CDR1 and CDR2 (germline): SGHRS, YFSETQ. CDR3 sequence reads: CASTSGSNTGELFF. Here the CDR3 DNA reads TGCGCCAGCACTTCAGGGTCGAACACCGGGGAGCTGTTTTTT.

The rearrangement uses TRBV3-1 (or the pseudogene TRBV3-2) and TRBJ2-7; 10 nucleotides align to TRBD2. This CDR3 spans 15 amino acids. The V gene end was trimmed by 3 bases and the J gene end by 2 bases; junction bases not matched to a gene: 4. Germline CDR1 is LGHDT and CDR2 is YNNKEL (reference sequence). The CDR3 is CASSQESGGAYEQYF. The CDR3 DNA sequence: TGTGCCAGCAGCCAGGAAAGCGGGGGGGCCTACGAGCAGTACTTC.

The chain links TRBV5-1 to TRBJ2-7; 8 bases fit TRBD1. The CDR3 is made up of 15 amino acids. Germline V gene data show CDR1 as SGHRS and CDR2 as YFSETQ. The J segment lost 1 base and the V segment lost 1 base, leaving 4 bases of the junction unmatched. This CDR3 is CASSLITGGSYEQYF. CDR3 nucleotides: TGCGCCAGCAGCTTGATTACAGGGGGGTCCTACGAGCAGTACTTC. Complete variable domain (other parts from reference TRBV5-1 and TRBJ2-7): KAGVTQTPRYLIKTRGQQVTLSCSPISGHRSVSWYQQTPGQGLQFLFEYFSETQRNKGNFPGRFSGRQFSNSRSEMNVSTLELGDSALYLCASSLITGGSYEQYFGPGTRLTVT.

V is TRBV9 and J is TRBJ1-2, with D perhaps matching TRBD1 (6 bases). The germline CDR1 and CDR2 sequences are SGDLS and YYNGEE. The length of the CDR3 is 16 residues. Trimming stripped 0 bases from V and 8 bases from J, with 20 bases between. CDR3 bases: TGTGCCAGCAGCGTAGACGGTGTGGGGGCGACCGGCGGCTACACCTTC. It yields the protein CASSVDGVGATGGYTF.

The rearrangement links TRBV11-1 to TRBJ1-2; D not resolved. Trimming stripped 5 bases from V and 4 bases from J, with 14 bases between. The CDR3 has 14 amino acids. The germline V gene has CDR1 SGHAT and CDR2 FQDESV (reference sequence). The CDR3 region is CASSRRRPPYGYTF. The CDR3 DNA reads TGTGCCAGCAGCCGCAGGCGCCCTCCCTATGGCTACACCTTC.

The table lists this clone with a count of one. The chain uses TRBV7-2 and TRBJ1-5; 7 positions match TRBD1. After removal of 0 bases from V and 6 bases from J, the junction contained 8 bases not matched to a gene. This CDR3 has 16 residues. In germline, CDR1 is SGHTA, CDR2 FQGNSA. The CDR3 sequence is CASSLATHRGSQPQHF. The CDR3, as DNA: TGTGCCAGCAGCTTAGCTACCCACAGGGGAAGTCAGCCCCAGCATTTT.

The chain uses TRBV9 and TRBJ2-7, with TRBD2 matching over 11 bases. V lost 3 bases, J lost 3 bases, and 5 bases stayed unmatched. The CDR3 loop spans 15 amino acids. CDR1 and CDR2 from the germline V gene are SGDLS and YYNGEE. CDR3 region: CASSATGTSGYEQYF. The DNA for the CDR3 is TGTGCCAGCAGCGCGACCGGGACTAGCGGCTACGAGCAGTACTTC.

This chain connects TRBV29-1 to TRBJ2-6; D gene unclear. The CDR3 spans 13 residues. The ends were cut back, 5 bases at V and 0 bases at J, with 5 bases in the middle. Germline CDR1 and CDR2: SQVTM and ANQGSEA. This CDR3 is CSVFNSGANVLTF. DNA for the CDR3: TGCAGCGTTTTCAACTCTGGGGCCAACGTCCTGACTTTC.

This clone was observed a handful of times. The genes are TRBV5-6 and TRBJ2-7; possible D gene TRBD1, 5 bases. V was trimmed by 0 bases and J by 4 bases, leaving 8 bases between them. The CDR3 is made up of 13 amino acids. Germline V gene lookup returns CDR1 SGHDT and CDR2 YYEEEE. The chain's CDR3 is CASSLVQGYEQYF. The CDR3 DNA is TGTGCCAGCAGCTTGGTTCAGGGATACGAGCAGTACTTC.